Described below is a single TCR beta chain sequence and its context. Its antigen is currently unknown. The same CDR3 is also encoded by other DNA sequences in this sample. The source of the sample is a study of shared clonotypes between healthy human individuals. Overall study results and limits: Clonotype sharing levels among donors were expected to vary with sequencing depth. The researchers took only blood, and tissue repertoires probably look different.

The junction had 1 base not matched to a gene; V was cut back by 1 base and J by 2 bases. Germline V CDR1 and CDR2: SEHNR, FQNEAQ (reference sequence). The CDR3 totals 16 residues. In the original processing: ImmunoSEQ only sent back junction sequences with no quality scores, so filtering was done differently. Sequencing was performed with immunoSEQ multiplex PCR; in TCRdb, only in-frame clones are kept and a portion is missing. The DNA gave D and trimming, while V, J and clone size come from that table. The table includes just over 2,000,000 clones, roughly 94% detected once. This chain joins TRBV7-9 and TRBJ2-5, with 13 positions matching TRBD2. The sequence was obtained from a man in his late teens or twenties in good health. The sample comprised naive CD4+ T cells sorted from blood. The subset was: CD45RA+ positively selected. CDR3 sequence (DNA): TGTGCCAGCAGCTTAGGGGGACTAGCGGGGCAAGAGACCCAGTACTTC. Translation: CASSLGGLAGQETQYF.